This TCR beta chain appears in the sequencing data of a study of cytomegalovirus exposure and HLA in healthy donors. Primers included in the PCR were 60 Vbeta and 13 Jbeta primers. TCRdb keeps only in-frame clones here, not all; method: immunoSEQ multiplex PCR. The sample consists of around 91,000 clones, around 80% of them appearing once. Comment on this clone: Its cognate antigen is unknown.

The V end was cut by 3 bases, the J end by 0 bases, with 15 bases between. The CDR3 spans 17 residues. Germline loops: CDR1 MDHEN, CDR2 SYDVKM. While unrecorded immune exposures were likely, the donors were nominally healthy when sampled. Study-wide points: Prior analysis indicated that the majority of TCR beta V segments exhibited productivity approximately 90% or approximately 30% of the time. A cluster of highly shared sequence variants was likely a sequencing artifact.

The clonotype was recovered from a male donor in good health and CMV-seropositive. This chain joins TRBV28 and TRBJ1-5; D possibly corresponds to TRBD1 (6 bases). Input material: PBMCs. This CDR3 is CASSLGDRPYSNQPQHF. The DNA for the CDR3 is TGTGCCAGCAGTTTGGGAGACAGGCCATATAGCAATCAGCCCCAGCATTTT.